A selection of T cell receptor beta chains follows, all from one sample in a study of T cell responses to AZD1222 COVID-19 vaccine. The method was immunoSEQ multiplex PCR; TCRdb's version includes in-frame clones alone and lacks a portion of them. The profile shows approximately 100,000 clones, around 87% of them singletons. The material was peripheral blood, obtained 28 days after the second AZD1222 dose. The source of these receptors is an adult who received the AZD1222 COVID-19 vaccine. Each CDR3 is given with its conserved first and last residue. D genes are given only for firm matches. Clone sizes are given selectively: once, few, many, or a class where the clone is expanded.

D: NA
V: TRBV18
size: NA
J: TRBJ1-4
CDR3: CASSPGATNEKLFF
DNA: TGTGCCAGCTCACCAGGGGCAACTAATGAAAAACTGTTTTTT

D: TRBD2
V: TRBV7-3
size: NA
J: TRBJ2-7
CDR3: CASSLDGAGVSYEQYF
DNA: TGTGCCAGCAGCTTAGATGGAGCGGGGGTTTCCTACGAGCAGTACTTC

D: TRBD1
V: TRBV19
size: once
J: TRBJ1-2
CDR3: CASSRGTGDGYTF
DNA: TGTGCCAGTAGTAGAGGGACAGGGGATGGCTACACCTTC

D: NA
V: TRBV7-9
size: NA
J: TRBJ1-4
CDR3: CASSLVTEKLFF
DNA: TGTGCCAGCAGCTTAGTTACCGAAAAACTGTTTTTT

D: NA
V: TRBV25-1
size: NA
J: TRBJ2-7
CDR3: CASSEWPRGLVWEQYF
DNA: TGTGCCAGCAGTGAATGGCCCAGGGGCCTTGTGTGGGAGCAGTACTTC

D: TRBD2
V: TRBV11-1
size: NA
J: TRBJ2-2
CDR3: CASSRRGGRTGELFF
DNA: TGTGCCAGCAGCAGACGCGGGGGTCGCACCGGGGAGCTGTTTTTT

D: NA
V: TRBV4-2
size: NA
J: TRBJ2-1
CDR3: CASSQDRVSREQFF
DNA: TGTGCCAGCAGCCAAGACAGGGTTTCTCGGGAGCAGTTCTTC

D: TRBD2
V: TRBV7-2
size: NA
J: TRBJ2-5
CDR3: CASSRTGGLAGGETQYF
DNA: TGTGCCAGCAGTCGTACCGGCGGGCTAGCGGGAGGAGAGACCCAGTACTTC

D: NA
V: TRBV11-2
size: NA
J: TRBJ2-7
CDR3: CASSLAGSGEQYF
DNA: TGTGCCAGCAGCTTAGCGGGGTCGGGGGAGCAGTACTTC

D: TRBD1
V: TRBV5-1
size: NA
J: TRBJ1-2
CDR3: CASSHALGGEGYTF
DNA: TGCGCCAGCAGCCACGCTTTAGGGGGCGAGGGCTACACCTTC

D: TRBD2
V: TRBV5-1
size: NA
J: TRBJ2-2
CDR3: CASSFGLAGDPSTGELFF
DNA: TGCGCCAGCAGCTTTGGACTAGCGGGGGATCCTTCCACCGGGGAGCTGTTTTTT

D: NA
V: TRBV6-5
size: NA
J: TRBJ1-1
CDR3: CASSLANSLGAFF
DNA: TGTGCCAGCAGTTTGGCCAATTCCCTCGGAGCTTTCTTT

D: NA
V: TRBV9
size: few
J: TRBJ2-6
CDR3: CASKYSGANVLTF
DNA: TGTGCCAGCAAGTACTCTGGGGCCAACGTCCTGACTTTC

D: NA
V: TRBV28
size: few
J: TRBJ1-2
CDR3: CASSWLTDYGYTF
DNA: TGTGCCAGCAGCTGGTTGACGGACTATGGCTACACCTTC

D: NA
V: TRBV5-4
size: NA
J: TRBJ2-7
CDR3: CASSLRGSNEQYF
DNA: TGTGCCAGCAGCCTAAGAGGCTCGAACGAGCAGTACTTC

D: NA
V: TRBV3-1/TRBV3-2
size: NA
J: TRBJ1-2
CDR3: CASSQDLNYGYTF
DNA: TGTGCCAGCAGCCAAGATCTAAACTATGGCTACACCTTC

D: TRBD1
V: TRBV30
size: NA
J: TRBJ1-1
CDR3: CAWSLTQGASEAFF
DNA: TGTGCCTGGAGTCTCACCCAGGGGGCTTCTGAAGCTTTCTTT

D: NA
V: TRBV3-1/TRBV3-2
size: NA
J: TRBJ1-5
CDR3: CASSQEGGQQPQHF
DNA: TGTGCCAGCAGCCAAGAGGGGGGTCAGCAGCCCCAGCATTTT

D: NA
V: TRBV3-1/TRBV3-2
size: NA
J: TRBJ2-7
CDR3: CASSPRGPEQYF
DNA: TGTGCCAGCAGCCCCAGGGGACCGGAGCAGTACTTC

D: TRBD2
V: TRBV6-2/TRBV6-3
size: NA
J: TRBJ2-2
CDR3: CASSPGLARTGELFF
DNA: TGTGCCAGCAGTCCGGGACTAGCGCGAACCGGGGAGCTGTTTTTT

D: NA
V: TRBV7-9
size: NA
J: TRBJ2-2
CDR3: CASRWTGREVDTGELFF
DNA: TGTGCCAGCAGGTGGACGGGGCGCGAGGTGGACACCGGGGAGCTGTTTTTT

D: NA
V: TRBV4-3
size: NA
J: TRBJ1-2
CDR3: CASSQGGDGYTF
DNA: TGCGCCAGCAGCCAAGGGGGGGATGGCTACACCTTC